These 2 T cell receptor beta chains were all obtained from the same sample, sequenced in a study of blood T cell repertoires in COVID-19. Generated by immunoSEQ multiplex PCR, the TCRdb table keeps only in-frame clones and is missing some. The data show 490,000 or so clones, approximately 90% seen once. Specimen: PBMCs or T cells enriched from blood (not recorded which). All receptors derive from a woman aged 55-75 years who had recovered from COVID-19.

J is TRBJ1-6 and V is TRBV14; 8 positions match TRBD1. V lost 5 bases and J lost 0; bases outside the gene matches: 9. Germline assignment: CDR1 SGHDN and CDR2 FVKESK. This CDR3 comprises 18 residues. The CDR3 coding sequence is TGTGCCAGCAGCGGCCCGACAGGGGCCAGCTCCTATAATTCACCCCTCCACTTT. It specifies CASSGPTGASSYNSPLHF.

V usage is TRBV3-1 (or the pseudogene TRBV3-2) and J usage is TRBJ1-1, with 7 bases lining up with TRBD1. The CDR3 has 14 amino acids. V trimming: 5 bases; J trimming: 10 bases; junction bases outside the gene matches: 13. Per germline, CDR1 LGHDT and CDR2 YNNKEL (reference sequence). CDR3 DNA: TGTGCCAGCAGCGCCCGGGACAGATCGGATGTAGCTTTCTTT. Translating it yields CASSARDRSDVAFF.